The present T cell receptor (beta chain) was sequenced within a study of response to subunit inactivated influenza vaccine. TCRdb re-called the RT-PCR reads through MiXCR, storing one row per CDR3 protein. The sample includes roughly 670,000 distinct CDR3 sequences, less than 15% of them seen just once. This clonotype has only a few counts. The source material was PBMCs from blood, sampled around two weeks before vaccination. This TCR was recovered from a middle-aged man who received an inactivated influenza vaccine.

CDR3 coding DNA: TGTGCCAGCAGCTCCCGCTCCTCGGGACTTCTAGCCAAAAACATTCAGTACTTC. Amino acids: CASSSRSSGLLAKNIQYF. V gene TRBV11-2 combines with J gene TRBJ2-4; TRBD2 might be the D (6 bases). The germline V gene encodes CDR1 SGHAT and CDR2 FQNNGV. This CDR3 contains 18 residues. The ends were cut back, 4 bases at V and 0 bases at J, with 19 bases in the middle. Complete variable domain (other parts from reference TRBV11-2 and TRBJ2-4): EAGVAQSPRYKIIEKRQSVAFWCNPISGHATLYWYQQILGQGPKLLIQFQNNGVVDDSQLPKDRFSAERLKGVDSTLKIQPAKLEDSAVYLCASSSRSSGLLAKNIQYFGAGTRLSVL.